A few counts support the clone carrying this T cell receptor (beta chain). The V gene's germline CDR1 is ENHRY and CDR2 SYGVKD. This CDR3 is 15 amino acids long. The germline V and J ends were trimmed by 11 bases and 4 bases, with 24 bases remaining between them. The data derive from a study of T-cell memory formation after mild COVID-19. Constant-segment primers and 5'RACE yielded cDNA libraries for TCR alpha and TCR beta, each carrying sample barcodes and UMIs. TCRdb called the 5' RACE reads again in MiXCR, with one record for every CDR3 protein. The sample yields about 350,000 distinct CDR3 sequences, around 27% seen once.

The rearrangement links TRBV10-3 to TRBJ2-7; D is possibly TRBD1 or TRBD2 (7 bases each). Sequencing input: PBMCs or a T cell subset sorted from them (not recorded which). This sequence was found in an adult woman who had mild COVID-19 (a few samples of this study predate the infection). Cell type and time point are not known. In nucleotides, the CDR3 is TGTGCCGCACAACCCAGGGGGGGCGCGGGATACGAGCAGTACTTC. Translated: CAAQPRGGAGYEQYF.